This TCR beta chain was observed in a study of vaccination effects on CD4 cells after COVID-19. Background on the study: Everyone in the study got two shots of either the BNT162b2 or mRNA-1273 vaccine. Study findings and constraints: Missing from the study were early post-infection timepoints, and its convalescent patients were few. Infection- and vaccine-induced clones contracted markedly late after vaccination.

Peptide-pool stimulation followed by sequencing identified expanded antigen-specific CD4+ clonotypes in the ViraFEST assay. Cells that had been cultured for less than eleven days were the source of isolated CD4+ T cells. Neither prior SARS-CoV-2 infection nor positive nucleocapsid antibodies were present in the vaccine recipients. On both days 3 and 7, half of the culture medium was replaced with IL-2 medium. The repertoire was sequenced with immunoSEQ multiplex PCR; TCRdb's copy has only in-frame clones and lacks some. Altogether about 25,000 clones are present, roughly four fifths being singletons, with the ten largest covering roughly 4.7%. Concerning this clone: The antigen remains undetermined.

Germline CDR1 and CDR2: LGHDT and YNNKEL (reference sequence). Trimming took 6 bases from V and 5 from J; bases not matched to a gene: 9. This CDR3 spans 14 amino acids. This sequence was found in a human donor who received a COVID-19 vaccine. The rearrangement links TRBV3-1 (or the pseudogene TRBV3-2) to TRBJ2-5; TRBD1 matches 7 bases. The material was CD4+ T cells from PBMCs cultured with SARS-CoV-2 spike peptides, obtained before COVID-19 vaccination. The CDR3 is CASRLQGSRETQYF. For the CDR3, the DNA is TGTGCCAGCAGATTACAGGGGTCGAGGGAGACCCAGTACTTC.